This T cell receptor (beta chain) originates from a study of T cell clonality in common variable immunodeficiency. This clone came up many times. Its antigen is as yet unknown. Heparinized whole blood, about 5 to 8.5 ml, came from each donor. Equal genomic DNA amounts from CVID and control samples were sequenced. Using immunoSEQ multiplex PCR, the repertoire was profiled, and TCRdb retains in-frame clones only, with some absent. Listed for the sample are more than 30,000 clones, none seen a single time. Study-wide findings and caveats: Common variable immunodeficiency TCR beta sequences reportedly had fewer deletions and N-nucleotide insertions. The cause of increased CVID clonality remains unclear without subpopulation sequencing.

The receptor was derived from a person aged 18-70 years in good health. Specimen: peripheral blood mononuclear cells.

CDR3 DNA, as far as it was read: TGTGCCTGGAAGTCCGGTGGTGAAAAA. It specifies CAWKSGGEK. The entire CDR3 is CAWKSGGEKLFF. This chain connects TRBV30 to TRBJ1-4; D gene ambiguous. Read data end 3 residues before the CDR3 end; the end is taken from the germline J gene. Germline CDR1 reads GTSNPN; CDR2 reads SVGIG (reference sequence). V lost 4 bases and J 7 bases, leaving 10 bases between the germline ends. The CDR3 covers 12 residues.